Ten or more counts support the clone carrying this TCR beta chain. MiXCR, applied by TCRdb to the reads, yields one record per CDR3 protein. The table has hundreds of thousands of distinct CDR3 sequences, approximately 25% seen once. The data are from a study of T cell repertoires in cytomegalovirus infection. The TCR comes from a human donor in good health (CMV status not recorded). Some clones in this sample may be carry-over from other donors' samples. The sequenced sample consisted of CD8+ T cells from PBMCs.

The CDR3 loop reads CASSPQRSQETQYF. CDR3 DNA sequence: TGTGCCAGCAGTCCTCAGCGGTCCCAAGAGACCCAGTACTTC. J is TRBJ2-5 and V is TRBV7-9; D may be TRBD2 (5 bases). The V end lost 6 bases, the J end lost 1 base, and 12 bases lay between the germline ends. The length of the CDR3 is 14 residues. Germline loops: CDR1 SEHNR, CDR2 FQNEAQ (reference sequence).